This TCR beta chain was identified in a study of blood T cell repertoires in COVID-19. The overall study: Whether acute or convalescent, the COVID-19 samples came from the United States, Italy and Spain. Sources were T cells, B-cell-depleted T cells, or PBMCs; the material itself was cDNA or gDNA.

Authors' processing steps: Amplification with reference gene primers provided the estimates of nucleated cell counts. Data came from immunoSEQ multiplex PCR; TCRdb stores just in-frame clones and leaves some out. That table is the source of V, J and clone size, and D and trimming were worked out from the DNA. The sample consists of hundreds of thousands of clones, around 89% of them appearing once. Germline V gives CDR1 WSHSY, CDR2 SAAADI. The CDR3 is made up of 14 amino acids. Trimming took 6 bases from V and 5 from J; bases not matched to a gene: 9. Sequenced input: peripheral blood. This TCR came from a man in his forties or fifties with acute or convalescent COVID-19. The chain combines TRBV10-2 with TRBJ2-7; 8 nucleotides line up with TRBD2. The CDR3 protein is CASSNPGTRNEQYF. Here the CDR3 DNA reads TGCGCCAGCAGCAACCCAGGGACTAGGAACGAGCAGTACTTC.